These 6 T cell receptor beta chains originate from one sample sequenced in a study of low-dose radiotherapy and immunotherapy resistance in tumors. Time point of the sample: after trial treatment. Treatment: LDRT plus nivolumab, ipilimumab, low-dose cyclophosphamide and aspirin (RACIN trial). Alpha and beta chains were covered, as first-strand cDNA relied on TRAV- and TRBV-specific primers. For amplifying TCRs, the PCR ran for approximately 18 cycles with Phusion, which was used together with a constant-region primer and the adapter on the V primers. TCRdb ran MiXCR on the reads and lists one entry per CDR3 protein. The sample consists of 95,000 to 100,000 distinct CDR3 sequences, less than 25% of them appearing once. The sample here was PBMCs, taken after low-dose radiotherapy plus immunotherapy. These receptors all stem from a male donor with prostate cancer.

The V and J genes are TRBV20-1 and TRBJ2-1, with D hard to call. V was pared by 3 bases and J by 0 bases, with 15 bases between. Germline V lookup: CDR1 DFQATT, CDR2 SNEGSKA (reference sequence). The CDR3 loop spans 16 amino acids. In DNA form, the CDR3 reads TGCAGTGCTAGGGATATCGCATGGAGCTCCTACAATGAGCAGTTCTTC. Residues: CSARDIAWSSYNEQFF.

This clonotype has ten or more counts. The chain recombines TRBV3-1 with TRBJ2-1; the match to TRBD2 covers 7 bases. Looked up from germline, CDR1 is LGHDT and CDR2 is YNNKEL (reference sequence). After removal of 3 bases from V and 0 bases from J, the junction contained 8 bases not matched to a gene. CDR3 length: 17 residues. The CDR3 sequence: CASSQGRGTHSYNEQFF. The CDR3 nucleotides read TGTGCCAGCAGCCAGGGGCGGGGGACCCACTCCTACAATGAGCAGTTCTTC.

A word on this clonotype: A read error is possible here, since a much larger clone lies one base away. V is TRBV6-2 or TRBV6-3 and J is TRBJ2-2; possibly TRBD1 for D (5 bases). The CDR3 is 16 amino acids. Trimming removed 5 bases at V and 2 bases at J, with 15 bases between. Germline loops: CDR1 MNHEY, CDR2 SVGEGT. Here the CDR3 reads CASSDSLSGNTGELFF. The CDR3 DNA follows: TGTGCCAGCAGTGACAGCCTTAGTGGAAACACCGGGGAGCTGTTTTTT.

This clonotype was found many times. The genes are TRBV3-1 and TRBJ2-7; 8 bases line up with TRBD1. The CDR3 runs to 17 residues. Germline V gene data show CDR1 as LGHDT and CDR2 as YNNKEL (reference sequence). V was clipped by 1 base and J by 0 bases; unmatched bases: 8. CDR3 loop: CASSQATRTGSSYEQYF. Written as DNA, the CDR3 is TGTGCCAGCAGCCAAGCAACCCGGACAGGGAGCTCCTACGAGCAGTACTTC.

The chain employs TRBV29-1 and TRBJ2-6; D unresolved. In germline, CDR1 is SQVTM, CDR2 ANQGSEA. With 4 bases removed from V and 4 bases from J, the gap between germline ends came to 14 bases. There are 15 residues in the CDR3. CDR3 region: CSVADQAAGANVLTF. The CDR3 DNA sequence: TGCAGCGTTGCCGACCAGGCGGCCGGGGCCAACGTCCTGACTTTC.

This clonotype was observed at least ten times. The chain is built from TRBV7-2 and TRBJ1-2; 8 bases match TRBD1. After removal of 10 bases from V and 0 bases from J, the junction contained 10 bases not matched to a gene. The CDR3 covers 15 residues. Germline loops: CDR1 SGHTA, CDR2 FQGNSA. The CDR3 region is CATRRDRGPNYGYTF. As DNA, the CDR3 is TGTGCCACACGACGAGACAGGGGTCCTAACTATGGCTACACCTTC.